This T cell receptor (beta chain) was documented in a study of T cell responses to AZD1222 COVID-19 vaccine. Generated by immunoSEQ multiplex PCR, the TCRdb table keeps only in-frame clones and is missing some. The sample has around 120,000 clones; around 89% are singletons. After removal of 4 bases from V and 0 bases from J, the junction contained 5 bases not matched to a gene. Germline values: CDR1 LNHDA, CDR2 SQIVND (reference sequence). The CDR3 sequence is 16 residues long. Pooling covered second doses at about 4 or about 12 weeks. The sample was peripheral blood, taken 28 days after the second AZD1222 dose. This sequence joins TRBV19 and TRBJ2-1, with TRBD2 matching 8 bases. The sequence was collected from an adult who received the AZD1222 COVID-19 vaccine. The CDR3 here is CASSSLAGGSYNEQFF. The CDR3 DNA follows: TGTGCCAGTAGTAGCCTCGCGGGGGGCTCCTACAATGAGCAGTTCTTC.